This T cell receptor (beta chain) was obtained from a study of T cells in women clearing cervical HPV infection. Looking at the study overall: Controls were women whose single incident HPV16 infection cleared within 12 months without precancer or cancer.

Clones were sequenced by immunoSEQ multiplex PCR, and TCRdb holds only the in-frame ones, with some missing. The listing contains around 25,000 clones. This TCR was recovered from a woman between 18 and 69 years old with a cervical HPV16 infection that either progressed to CIN3+ or cleared (not recorded which). Sequencing input: blood buffy coat.

The chain's CDR3 is CASSEQGNEKLFF. Incomplete CDR3 DNA: TGTGCCAGCAGTGAACAGGGTAATGAAAAG. The chain couples TRBV2 to TRBJ2-2; tentative D call: TRBD1 (5 bases). The read terminates 3 residues before the CDR3 end, so the remaining end is supplied by the germline J gene. The CDR3 covers 13 residues. Germline V gene sequence: CDR1 SNHLY, CDR2 FYNNEI.